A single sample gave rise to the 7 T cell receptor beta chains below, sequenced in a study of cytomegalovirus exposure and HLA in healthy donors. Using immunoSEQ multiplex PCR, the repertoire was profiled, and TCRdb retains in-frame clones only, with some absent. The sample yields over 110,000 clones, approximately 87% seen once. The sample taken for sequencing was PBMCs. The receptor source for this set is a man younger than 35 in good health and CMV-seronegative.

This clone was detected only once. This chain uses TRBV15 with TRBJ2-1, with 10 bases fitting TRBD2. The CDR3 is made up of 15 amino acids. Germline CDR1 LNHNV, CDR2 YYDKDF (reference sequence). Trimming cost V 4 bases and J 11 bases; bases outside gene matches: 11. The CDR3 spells CATSIVLAGALKQFF. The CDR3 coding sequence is TGTGCCACCAGCATCGTCCTAGCGGGGGCTTTGAAGCAGTTCTTC.

In DNA, the CDR3 is TGTGCCAGCAGCTTGGGAGTTGCGCGGGGGGCGGGAGAGACCCAGTACTTC. Protein: CASSLGVARGAGETQYF. The chain recombines TRBV5-4 with TRBJ2-5; 8 bases fit TRBD2. After removal of 0 bases from V and 4 bases from J, the junction contained 11 bases not matched to a gene. Germline CDR1 SGHNT, CDR2 YYREEE (reference sequence). The CDR3 totals 17 residues.

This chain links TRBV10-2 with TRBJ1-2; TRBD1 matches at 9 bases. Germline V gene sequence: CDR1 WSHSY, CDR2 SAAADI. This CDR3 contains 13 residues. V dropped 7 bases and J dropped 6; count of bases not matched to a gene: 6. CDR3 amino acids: CASTPTGGNGYTF. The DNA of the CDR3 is TGCGCCAGCACCCCGACAGGGGGGAATGGCTACACCTTC.

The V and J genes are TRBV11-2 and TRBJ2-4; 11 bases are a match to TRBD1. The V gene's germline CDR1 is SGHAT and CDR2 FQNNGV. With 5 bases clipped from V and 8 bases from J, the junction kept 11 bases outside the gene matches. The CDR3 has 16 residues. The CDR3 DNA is TGTGCCAGCAGCCAGTTTTGGGACAGGGGGGTGGACATTCAGTACTTC. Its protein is CASSQFWDRGVDIQYF.

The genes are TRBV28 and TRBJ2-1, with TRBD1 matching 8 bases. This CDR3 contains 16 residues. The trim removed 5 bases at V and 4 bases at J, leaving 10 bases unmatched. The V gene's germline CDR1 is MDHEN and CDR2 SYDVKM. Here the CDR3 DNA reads TGTGCCAGCAGTCGGACAGGGTTATTTACGTACAATGAGCAGTTCTTC. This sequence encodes CASSRTGLFTYNEQFF.

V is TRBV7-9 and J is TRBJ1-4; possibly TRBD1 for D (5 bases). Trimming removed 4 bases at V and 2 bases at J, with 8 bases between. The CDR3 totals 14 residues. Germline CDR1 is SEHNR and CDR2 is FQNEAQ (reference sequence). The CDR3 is CASSSQATNEKLFF. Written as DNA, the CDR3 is TGTGCCAGCAGCTCACAGGCGACTAATGAAAAACTGTTTTTT. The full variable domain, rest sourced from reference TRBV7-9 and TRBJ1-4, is DTGVSQNPRHKITKRGQNVTFRCDPISEHNRLYWYRQTLGQGPEFLTYFQNEAQLEKSRLLSDRFSAERPKGSFSTLEIQRTEQGDSAMYLCASSSQATNEKLFFGSGTQLSVL.

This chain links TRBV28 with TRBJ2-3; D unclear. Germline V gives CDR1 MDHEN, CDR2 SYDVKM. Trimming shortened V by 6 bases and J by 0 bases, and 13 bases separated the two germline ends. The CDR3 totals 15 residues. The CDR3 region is CASSLIRTSTDTQYF. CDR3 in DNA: TGTGCCAGCAGCCTCATCCGTACTAGCACAGATACGCAGTATTTT.